This T cell receptor beta chain was recorded in a study of regulatory T cells in long-lasting Graves disease. Documented time point: persistent/refractory GD, antithyroid drugs over 5 years with positive TRAb. Isolated PBMC RNA provided the starting material for the TCR library. Findings and limits, study-wide: Patients with persistent Graves' had lower TCR diversity than newly diagnosed patients. Possibly, accuracy suffered from the small sample size.

In its sample, this clonotype was seen many times. Its antigen is still unknown. Germline V gives CDR1 MDHEN, CDR2 SYDVKM. Trimming took 7 bases from V and 3 from J, leaving 16 bases between them. The CDR3 loop spans 14 amino acids. Through Arm-PCR of CDR3 regions and iRepertoire HTBI primers, TCR beta libraries were built. TCRdb ran MiXCR on the multiplex PCR reads and lists one entry per CDR3 protein. In the table there are over 250,000 distinct CDR3 sequences, approximately 20% of which are singletons. Here the sequenced sample was peripheral blood mononuclear cells (PBMCs), taken when the disease was refractory, from a patient treated with antithyroid drugs. The source is a female donor with Graves disease. The genes are TRBV28 and TRBJ2-7; tentative D call: TRBD2 (5 bases). CDR3 region: CASTPGFHGYEQYF. In DNA form, the CDR3 reads TGTGCCAGCACACCGGGGTTTCACGGCTACGAGCAGTACTTC.